Listed below are T cell receptor beta chains from one sample, sequenced in a study of blood T cell repertoires in COVID-19. The repertoire was sequenced with immunoSEQ multiplex PCR; TCRdb's copy has only in-frame clones and lacks some. The table records more than 80,000 clones, 90% of them present only once. Sequencing was carried out using peripheral blood. All receptors derive from a young man with COVID-19, enrolled during active disease. CDR3s include the opening cysteine and the closing phenylalanine or tryptophan. Each record gives: V gene, CDR3 length, J gene, clone size, D gene, CDR3 DNA, CDR3 protein. A D gene is named only where the DNA matches it firmly. The size of a clone is reported for some rows only, either as once, few or many, or as a class for expanded clones.

>TRBV11-2|12|TRBJ2-7|-|-
TGTGCCAGCAGTGAAGGGGGCTACGAGCAGTACTTC
CASSEGGYEQYF
>TRBV27|14|TRBJ2-7|few|TRBD2
TGTGCCAGCAGTTCATCCGGGACTAACTACGAGCAGTACTTC
CASSSSGTNYEQYF
>TRBV28|13|TRBJ2-1|-|TRBD2
TGTGCCAGCCGGACTAGCCTCTCCAATGAGCAGTTCTTC
CASRTSLSNEQFF
>TRBV11-2|15|TRBJ2-7|-|-
TGTGCCAGCAGCATCCTGTTTGGCCCATCCGCCGAGCAGTACTTC
CASSILFGPSAEQYF
>TRBV7-2|14|TRBJ1-1|few|TRBD1
TGTGCCAGCAGCCCGGGGACAGAGAACACTGAAGCTTTCTTT
CASSPGTENTEAFF
>TRBV24-1|14|TRBJ2-2|-|-
TGTGCCACCAGTGATTGGACTGCGGCCGGGGAGCTGTTTTTT
CATSDWTAAGELFF
>TRBV29-1|13|TRBJ1-6|-|-
TGCAGCGTTGGGACAGAGCCTGGTTCACCCCTCCACTTT
CSVGTEPGSPLHF
>TRBV5-1|14|TRBJ2-3|once|-
TGCGCCAGCAGTCCCGCCGGGTTTGCAGATACGCAGTATTTT
CASSPAGFADTQYF
>TRBV7-7|17|TRBJ2-1|-|-
TGTGCTAGCAGCCCCTGGCCCAGGGGAAACTCCTACAATGAGCAGTTCTTC
CASSPWPRGNSYNEQFF
>TRBV15|16|TRBJ1-2|-|TRBD1
TGTGCCACCAGCAGGAGGACAGGGTCACTGGACTATGGCTACACCTTC
CATSRRTGSLDYGYTF
>TRBV30|20|TRBJ2-4|-|TRBD2
TGTGCCTGGAGTGGGAATGCAGGGCGGGAGGGACCATTAGCCAAAAACATTCAGTACTTC
CAWSGNAGREGPLAKNIQYF
>TRBV9|15|TRBJ2-3|-|TRBD1
TGTGCCAGCAGCGTAGTAGGGGGCGGCACAGATACGCAGTATTTT
CASSVVGGGTDTQYF
>TRBV14|16|TRBJ2-7|-|TRBD2
TGTGCCAGCAGCCAAGGCGGGAGGGGCCTCAAGGACGAGCAGTACTTC
CASSQGGRGLKDEQYF
>TRBV27|16|TRBJ2-1|-|TRBD2
TGTGCCAGCAGTTCCTCGGGACTAGCGGGAGGGGTTGAGCAGTTCTTC
CASSSSGLAGGVEQFF
>TRBV4-1|15|TRBJ2-1|-|TRBD1
TGCGCCAGCAGCCAAAAGGGACAGGGGGCTTATGAGCAGTTCTTC
CASSQKGQGAYEQFF
>TRBV2|14|TRBJ1-3|-|-
TGTGCCAGCACCCGGGTCATCTCTGGAAACACCATATATTTT
CASTRVISGNTIYF
>TRBV19|16|TRBJ1-1|-|TRBD1
TGTGCCAGTAGTACATACAGGGGCGGCAGGGCCACTGAAGCTTTCTTT
CASSTYRGGRATEAFF
>TRBV10-3|15|TRBJ1-6|-|TRBD1
TGTGCCATCAGTGAGTCGAAGGGACAGGGTTCACCCCTCCACTTT
CAISESKGQGSPLHF
>TRBV6-4|14|TRBJ2-7|-|TRBD2
TGTGCCAGCAGTGCTAGCGGGAGCTCCTACGAGCAGTACTTC
CASSASGSSYEQYF
>TRBV28|16|TRBJ1-4|-|TRBD1
TGTGCCAGCAGTTTATGGGGGACAGGGGTAGATGAAAAACTGTTTTTT
CASSLWGTGVDEKLFF